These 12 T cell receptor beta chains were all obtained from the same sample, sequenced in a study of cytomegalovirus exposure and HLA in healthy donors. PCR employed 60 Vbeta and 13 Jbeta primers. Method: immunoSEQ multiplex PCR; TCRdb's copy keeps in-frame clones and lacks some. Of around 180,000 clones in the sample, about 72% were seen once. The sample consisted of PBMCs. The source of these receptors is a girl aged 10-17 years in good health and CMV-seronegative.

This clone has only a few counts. In DNA, the CDR3 is TGTGCCAGCAGCAGGGGCGAGCAGTACTTC. Amino acid sequence: CASSRGEQYF. The genes are TRBV6-5 and TRBJ2-7; tentatively, D is TRBD1 (6 bases). The CDR3 totals 10 residues. The V gene lost 6 bases and the J gene lost 6 bases, with 6 bases spanning the gap. In germline, CDR1 is MNHEY, CDR2 SVGAGI.

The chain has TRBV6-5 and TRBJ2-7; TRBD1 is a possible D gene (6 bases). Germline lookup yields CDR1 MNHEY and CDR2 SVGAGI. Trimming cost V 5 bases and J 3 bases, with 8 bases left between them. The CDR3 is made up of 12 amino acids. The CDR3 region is CASSQQGYEQYF. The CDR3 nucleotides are TGTGCCAGCAGTCAACAGGGCTACGAGCAGTACTTC.

Here the CDR3 reads CASTQKGRGQPQHF. The CDR3 DNA reads as TGTGCCAGCACCCAAAAGGGGCGCGGCCAGCCCCAGCATTTT. This rearrangement joins TRBV2 to TRBJ1-5; D is perhaps TRBD1 (5 bases). Deletions cut 7 bases from V and 7 bases from J, with 17 bases between. The CDR3 extends over 14 amino acids. Germline V gives CDR1 SNHLY, CDR2 FYNNEI.

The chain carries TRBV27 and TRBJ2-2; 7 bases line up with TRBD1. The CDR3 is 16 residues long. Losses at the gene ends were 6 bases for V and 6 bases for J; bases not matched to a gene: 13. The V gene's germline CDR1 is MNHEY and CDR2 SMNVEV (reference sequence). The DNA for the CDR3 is TGTGCCAGCAGGAAAGGGGGCAGGGAAGTCGCCGGGGAGCTGTTTTTT. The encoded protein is CASRKGGREVAGELFF.

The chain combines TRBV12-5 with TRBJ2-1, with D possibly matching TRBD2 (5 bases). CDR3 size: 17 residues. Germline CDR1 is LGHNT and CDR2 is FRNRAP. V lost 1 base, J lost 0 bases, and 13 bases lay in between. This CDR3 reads CASGLGPSGSSYNEQFF. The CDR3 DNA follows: TGTGCTAGTGGTTTGGGACCGTCGGGAAGCTCCTACAATGAGCAGTTCTTC. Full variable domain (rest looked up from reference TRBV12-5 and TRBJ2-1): DARVTQTPRHKVTEMGQEVTMRCQPILGHNTVFWYRQTMMQGLELLAYFRNRAPLDDSGMPKDRFSAEMPDATLATLKIQPSEPRDSAVYFCASGLGPSGSSYNEQFFGPGTRLTVL.

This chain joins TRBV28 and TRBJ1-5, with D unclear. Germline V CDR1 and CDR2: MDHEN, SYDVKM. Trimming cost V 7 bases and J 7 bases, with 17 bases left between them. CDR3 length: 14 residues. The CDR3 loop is CASNFEPAGQPQHF. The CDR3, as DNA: TGTGCCAGCAATTTCGAGCCGGCGGGACAGCCCCAGCATTTT.

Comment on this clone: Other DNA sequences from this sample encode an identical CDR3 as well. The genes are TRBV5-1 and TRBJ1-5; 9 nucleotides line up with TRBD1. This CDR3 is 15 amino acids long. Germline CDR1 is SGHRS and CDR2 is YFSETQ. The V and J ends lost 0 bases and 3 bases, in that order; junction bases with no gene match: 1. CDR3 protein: CASSLGTGDNQPQHF. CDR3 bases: TGCGCCAGCAGCTTGGGGACAGGGGACAATCAGCCCCAGCATTTT.

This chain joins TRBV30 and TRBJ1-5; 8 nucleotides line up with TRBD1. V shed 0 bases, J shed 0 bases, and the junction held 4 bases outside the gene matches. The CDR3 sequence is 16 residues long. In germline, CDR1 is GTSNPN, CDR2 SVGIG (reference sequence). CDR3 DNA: TGTGCCTGGAGTGTACAGGGGGTTTATAGCAATCAGCCCCAGCATTTT. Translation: CAWSVQGVYSNQPQHF.

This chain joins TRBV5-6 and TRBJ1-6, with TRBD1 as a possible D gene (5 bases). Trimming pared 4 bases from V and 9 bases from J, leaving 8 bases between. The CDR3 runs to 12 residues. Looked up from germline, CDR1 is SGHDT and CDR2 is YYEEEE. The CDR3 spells CASSATVSPLHF. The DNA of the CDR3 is TGTGCCAGCAGCGCGACAGTTTCACCCCTCCACTTT.

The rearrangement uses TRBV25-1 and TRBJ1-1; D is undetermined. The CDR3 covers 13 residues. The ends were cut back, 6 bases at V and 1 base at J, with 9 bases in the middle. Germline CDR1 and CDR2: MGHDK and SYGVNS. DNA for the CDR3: TGTGCCAGCAGGGAGAGTAGGAACACTGAAGCTTTCTTT. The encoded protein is CASRESRNTEAFF.

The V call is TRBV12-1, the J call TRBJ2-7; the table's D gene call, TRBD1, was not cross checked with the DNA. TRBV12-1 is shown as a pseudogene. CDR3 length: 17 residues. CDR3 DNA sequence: TGTGCCAGCAGCCGGTCTTTTCCGGGACAGGCCTCCTACGAGCAGTACTTC. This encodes CASSRSFPGQASYEQYF.

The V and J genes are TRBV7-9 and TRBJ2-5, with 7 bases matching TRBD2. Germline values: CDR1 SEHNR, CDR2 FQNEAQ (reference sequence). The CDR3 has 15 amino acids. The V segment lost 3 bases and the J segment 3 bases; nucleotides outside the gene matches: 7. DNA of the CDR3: TGTGCCAGCAGCTTCGGCGGGGGAAGGGAAGAGACCCAGTACTTC. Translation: CASSFGGGREETQYF.